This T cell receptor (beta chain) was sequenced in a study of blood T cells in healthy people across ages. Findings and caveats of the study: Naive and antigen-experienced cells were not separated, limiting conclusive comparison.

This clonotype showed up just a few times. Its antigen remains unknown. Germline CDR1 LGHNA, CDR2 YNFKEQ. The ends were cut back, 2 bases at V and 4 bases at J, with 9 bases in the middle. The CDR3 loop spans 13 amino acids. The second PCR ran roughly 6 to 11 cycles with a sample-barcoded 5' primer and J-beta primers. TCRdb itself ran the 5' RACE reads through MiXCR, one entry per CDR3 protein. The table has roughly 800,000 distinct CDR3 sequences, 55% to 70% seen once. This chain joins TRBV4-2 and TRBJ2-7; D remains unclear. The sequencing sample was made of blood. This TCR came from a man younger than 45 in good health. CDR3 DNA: TGTGCCAGCAGCCAATTGGACGGTTACGAGCAGTACTTC. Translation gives CASSQLDGYEQYF.